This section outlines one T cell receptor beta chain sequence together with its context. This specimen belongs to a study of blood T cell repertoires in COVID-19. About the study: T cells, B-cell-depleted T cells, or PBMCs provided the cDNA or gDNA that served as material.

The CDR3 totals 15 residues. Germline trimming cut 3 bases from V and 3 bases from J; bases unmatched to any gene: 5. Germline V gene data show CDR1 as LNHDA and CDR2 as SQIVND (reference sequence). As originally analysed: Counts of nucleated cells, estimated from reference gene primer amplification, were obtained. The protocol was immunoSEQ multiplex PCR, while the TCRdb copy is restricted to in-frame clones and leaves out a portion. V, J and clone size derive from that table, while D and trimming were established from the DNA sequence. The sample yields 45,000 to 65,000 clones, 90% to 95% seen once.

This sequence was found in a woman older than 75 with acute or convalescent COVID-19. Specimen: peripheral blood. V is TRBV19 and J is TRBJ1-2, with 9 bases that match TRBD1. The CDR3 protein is CASSIRTGVDYGYTF. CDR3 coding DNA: TGTGCCAGTAGTATCCGGACAGGGGTAGACTATGGCTACACCTTC.